These 26 T cell receptor beta chains originate from one sample sequenced in a study of T cells in Graves' hyperthyroidism and ophthalmopathy. Amplification of TCR beta CDR3 regions was performed using RNA transcripts as template. Carried out on the TCR CDR3, a first-round RT-PCR used the HTBI primer set. Each CDR3 protein gets one entry after TCRdb re-called the multiplex PCR reads with MiXCR. Among around 600,000 distinct CDR3 sequences, more than 12% were seen once, and the ten largest hold approximately 12%. Sequencing was carried out using blood. The receptors shown here come from a woman aged 50 to 60 with Graves' ophthalmopathy.

The chain employs TRBV12-3 or TRBV12-4 and TRBJ1-2, with no clear D. The CDR3 consists of 15 residues. V lost 7 bases to trimming and J lost 0 bases, with 15 bases between them. The CDR3 DNA reads TGTGCCAGCACCCTTGGGCCTTACACTAACTATGGCTACACCTTC. Translation: CASTLGPYTNYGYTF.

This clonotype was seen repeatedly, ten times or more. J is TRBJ2-7 and V is TRBV6-2 or TRBV6-3, with 11 bases that match TRBD2. The V and J ends lost 3 bases and 3 bases, in that order; junction bases with no gene match: 1. The germline V gene has CDR1 MNHEY and CDR2 SVGEGT. This CDR3 comprises 14 residues. The CDR3 spells CASSYSGRGYEQYF. CDR3 nucleotide sequence: TGTGCCAGCAGTTATAGCGGGAGGGGCTACGAGCAGTACTTC.

Turning to this clonotype: This may stem from a read error, because a much larger clone lies one nucleotide away. V usage is TRBV20-1 and J usage is TRBJ2-4; the D gene could be TRBD1 or TRBD2 (5 bases each). There are 15 residues in the CDR3. V lost 0 bases to trimming and J lost 7 bases, with 16 bases between them. From germline, CDR1 is DFQATT and CDR2 SNEGSKA (reference sequence). The CDR3 spells CSARDRGRVGNIQYF. The CDR3, as DNA: TGCAGTGCTAGAGACCGGGGCAGGGTGGGGAACATTCAGTACTTC.

This clonotype was detected many times. The chain uses TRBV20-1 and TRBJ2-1, with 13 bases fitting TRBD2. This CDR3 is 15 amino acids long. In germline, CDR1 is DFQATT, CDR2 SNEGSKA (reference sequence). Trimming at V came to 6 bases and at J to 4 bases, leaving 6 bases not matched to a gene. The chain's CDR3 is CSALGLAGAYNEQFF. CDR3 DNA: TGCAGTGCCCTTGGACTAGCGGGAGCGTACAATGAGCAGTTCTTC.

The V and J genes are TRBV7-2 and TRBJ2-3; TRBD2 might be the D (6 bases). Germline V gives CDR1 SGHTA, CDR2 FQGNSA. The CDR3 runs to 15 residues. V was cut by 1 base and J by 2 bases, with 10 bases left in between. DNA of the CDR3: TGTGCCAGCAGCTTAGTCCGGGGGACCACAGATACGCAGTATTTT. As protein: CASSLVRGTTDTQYF.

This clonotype was seen at least ten times. V gene TRBV7-2 combines with J gene TRBJ2-5; TRBD1 agrees at 7 bases. The CDR3 runs 15 residues. CDR1 is SGHTA and CDR2 is FQGNSA in the germline V gene. J gave up 4 bases and V 4 bases, and 9 bases lay outside the gene matches. The CDR3 sequence: CASSSEGTVLETQYF. CDR3 in DNA: TGTGCCAGCAGCTCCGAGGGGACAGTCCTAGAGACCCAGTACTTC. Using reference TRBV7-2 and TRBJ2-5 for the parts outside the CDR3, the full variable domain is GAGVSQSPSNKVTEKGKDVELRCDPISGHTALYWYRQSLGQGLEFLIYFQGNSAPDKSGLPSDRFSAERTGGSVSTLTIQRTQQEDSAVYLCASSSEGTVLETQYFGPGTRLLVL.

The gene calls are TRBV11-3 and TRBJ2-2, with 9 bases aligning to TRBD1. V dropped 3 bases and J dropped 5; count of bases not matched to a gene: 7. Germline CDR1 is SGHNT and CDR2 is YENEEA. CDR3 size: 16 residues. The CDR3 region has the DNA TGTGCCAGCAGCTTGGACCGGGACAGGGTGACCGGGGAGCTGTTTTTT. This translates into CASSLDRDRVTGELFF.

This clonotype appeared many times. The chain has TRBV9 and TRBJ1-1; TRBD1 might be the D (5 bases). From germline, CDR1 is SGDLS and CDR2 YYNGEE. CDR3 size: 13 residues. Trimming left V 4 bases short and J 7 bases short, with 14 bases between. The CDR3: CASSTTTRGEAFF. CDR3 nucleotides: TGTGCCAGCAGCACCACAACTAGGGGTGAAGCTTTCTTT. Looking up the rest from reference TRBV9 and TRBJ1-1 gives the full variable domain: DSGVTQTPKHLITATGQRVTLRCSPRSGDLSVYWYQQSLDQGLQFLIQYYNGEERAKGNILERFSAQQFPDLHSELNLSSLELGDSALYFCASSTTTRGEAFFGQGTRLTVV.

This clonotype showed up many times. The rearrangement uses TRBV7-2 and TRBJ2-7, with D perhaps TRBD1 (6 bases). Trimming shortened V by 6 bases and J by 3 bases, and 9 bases separated the two germline ends. Germline CDR1 and CDR2: SGHTA and FQGNSA. CDR3 length: 12 amino acids. CDR3 in amino acids: CASSSQGYEQYF. The CDR3 DNA reads as TGTGCCAGCAGTTCACAGGGCTACGAGCAGTACTTC.

This clonotype was counted at least ten times. The chain couples TRBV7-9 to TRBJ1-4; the D is unclear. V lost 2 bases, J lost 7 bases, and 8 bases lay in between. CDR1 is SEHNR, CDR2 FQNEAQ, per germline (reference sequence). The CDR3 is 13 residues long. CDR3 sequence reads: CASSLNGGEKLFF. CDR3 coding DNA: TGTGCCAGCAGCTTAAACGGCGGTGAAAAACTGTTTTTT.

This clonotype was seen only a few times. The rearrangement links TRBV2 to TRBJ1-2; 7 bases are shared with TRBD1. Trimming took 7 bases from V and 8 from J; bases not matched to a gene: 10. This CDR3 contains 13 residues. Germline V gene sequence: CDR1 SNHLY, CDR2 FYNNEI. CDR3 sequence: CASKGDRVGGYTF. The CDR3 DNA sequence: TGTGCCAGCAAAGGTGACAGGGTGGGCGGCTACACCTTC.

This clonotype was observed at least ten times. V and J are TRBV11-2 and TRBJ2-7, with 8 bases matching TRBD2. Trimming took 5 bases from V and 1 from J; bases not matched to a gene: 4. Germline CDR1 is SGHAT and CDR2 is FQNNGV. CDR3 length equals 14 residues. The CDR3 is CASSPGTRSYEQYF. The CDR3 bases are TGTGCCAGCAGCCCCGGGACTAGATCCTACGAGCAGTACTTC.

This clonotype has only a few counts. J is TRBJ2-7 and V is TRBV2, with D maybe TRBD1 (5 bases). Trimming removed 7 bases from V and 0 bases from J, with 16 bases in between. Germline lookup yields CDR1 SNHLY and CDR2 FYNNEI. The CDR3 has 15 residues. The CDR3 sequence is CASTRSRQSSYEQYF. DNA for the CDR3: TGTGCCAGCACCAGATCCAGACAGAGCTCCTACGAGCAGTACTTC.

This clonotype came up many times. This rearrangement joins TRBV19 to TRBJ2-2; 12 nucleotides line up with TRBD2. CDR1 LNHDA and CDR2 SQIVND come from the germline V gene (reference sequence). The trim removed 9 bases at V and 3 bases at J, leaving 5 bases unmatched. This CDR3 spans 15 amino acids. CDR3 sequence: CASQTSGRHTGELFF. The CDR3 nucleotides read TGTGCCAGCCAGACTAGCGGGAGACACACCGGGGAGCTGTTTTTT.

In its sample, this clonotype was seen a few times. The CDR3 region is CASSTGAGGICQPQHF. CDR3 coding DNA: TGTGCCAGCAGCACGGGGGCTGGGGGAATCTGTCAACCCCAGCATTTT. The genes are TRBV11-3 and TRBJ1-5, with D perhaps matching TRBD1 (6 bases). This CDR3 contains 16 residues. CDR1 and CDR2 (germline): SGHNT, YENEEA. V lost 5 bases and J 10 bases, leaving 24 bases between the germline ends.

V is TRBV20-1 and J is TRBJ1-1; 7 bases match TRBD1. CDR3 length equals 13 residues. The germline V gene encodes CDR1 DFQATT and CDR2 SNEGSKA (reference sequence). J was trimmed by 3 bases and V by 3 bases; bases with no gene match: 4. Written as DNA, the CDR3 is TGCAGTGCTAGCTCGGACAGGTACACTGAAGCTTTCTTT. It specifies CSASSDRYTEAFF.

Ten or more counts support this clonotype. The chain couples TRBV5-5 to TRBJ2-3, with D possibly TRBD1 on 6 matching bases. From germline, CDR1 is SGHKS and CDR2 YYEKEE (reference sequence). This CDR3 region has 16 residues. V lost 1 base and J lost 4, with 16 bases in between. CDR3 sequence (DNA): TGTGCCAGCAGCTTGTTCGAACAGGGAGTGGCAGATACGCAGTATTTT. Translating gives CASSLFEQGVADTQYF.

The V call is TRBV11-2, the J call TRBJ2-1, with D perhaps TRBD1 (6 bases). CDR1 SGHAT and CDR2 FQNNGV come from the germline V gene. V was trimmed by 6 bases and J by 7 bases, leaving 22 bases between them. The CDR3 covers 16 residues. The CDR3 nucleotides read TGTGCCAGCAGGATGGGGGCGGCGGGTCTAAGGAATGAGCAGTTCTTC. Translating gives CASRMGAAGLRNEQFF.

This rearrangement joins TRBV28 to TRBJ1-4; 9 bases agree with TRBD1. The CDR3 length is 16 residues. V lost 4 bases and J lost 9; bases outside the gene matches: 12. Germline-derived CDR1 and CDR2 are MDHEN and SYDVKM. CDR3 residues: CASSYQQGALDKKLFF. Here the CDR3 DNA reads TGTGCCAGCAGTTACCAACAGGGGGCTCTTGATAAAAAACTGTTTTTT.

This clonotype has at least ten counts. J is TRBJ1-5 and V is TRBV20-1; D is perhaps TRBD1 (5 bases). The CDR3 contains 12 residues. CDR1 and CDR2 (germline): DFQATT, SNEGSKA (reference sequence). Trimming took off 1 base at V and 15 bases at J, with 16 bases between the two ends. The CDR3 reads CSARGQGSGRHF. DNA of the CDR3: TGCAGTGCTAGAGGTCAGGGCAGTGGGAGGCATTTT.

This clonotype was picked up many times. Here the CDR3 reads CASSLRGFGTSGSSTDTQYF. Here the CDR3 DNA reads TGTGCCAGCAGTTTACGGGGATTTGGGACTAGCGGGTCTAGCACAGATACGCAGTATTTT. The rearrangement links TRBV12-3 or TRBV12-4 to TRBJ2-3, with TRBD2 matching over 12 bases. The CDR3 contains 20 residues. V lost 2 bases, J lost 0 bases, and 12 bases stayed unmatched.

This clonotype appeared many times. The V call is TRBV14, the J call TRBJ2-1, with TRBD2 matching over 10 bases. The germline V gene has CDR1 SGHDN and CDR2 FVKESK. This CDR3 has 15 residues. V was clipped by 3 bases and J by 9 bases; unmatched bases: 8. In DNA form, the CDR3 reads TGTGCCAGCAGCCACTCTAGCGGGAGATTCGCTGAGCAGTTCTTC. The encoded protein is CASSHSSGRFAEQFF.

There are a few counts of this clonotype. This sequence joins TRBV29-1 and TRBJ1-1, with 10 bases that match TRBD1. Germline trimming cut 6 bases from V and 4 bases from J; bases unmatched to any gene: 8. The CDR3 is 14 residues long. Germline CDR1 SQVTM, CDR2 ANQGSEA. The CDR3 reads CSVVLGQGFTEAFF. The CDR3 bases are TGCAGCGTAGTACTGGGACAGGGGTTCACTGAAGCTTTCTTT.

This clonotype was detected ten times or more. This sequence joins TRBV12-3 or TRBV12-4 and TRBJ1-5; no clear D gene. This CDR3 region has 14 residues. V lost 3 bases and J lost 2, with 8 bases in between. CDR3 in amino acids: CASSLMAGNQPQHF. The CDR3 nucleotides read TGTGCCAGCAGTTTGATGGCAGGCAATCAGCCCCAGCATTTT.

This rearrangement joins TRBV7-2 to TRBJ2-2; 14 bases are a match to TRBD2. V shed 8 bases, J shed 4 bases, and the junction held 3 bases outside the gene matches. The CDR3 covers 15 residues. Germline CDR1 and CDR2: SGHTA and FQGNSA. The CDR3 sequence: CASRGLAGATGELFF. The CDR3, as DNA: TGTGCCAGCCGGGGACTAGCGGGAGCCACCGGGGAGCTGTTTTTT.

The chain employs TRBV5-6 and TRBJ2-6; 7 bases map to TRBD2. V dropped 6 bases and J dropped 0; count of bases not matched to a gene: 6. The length of the CDR3 is 16 residues. Germline CDR1 SGHDT, CDR2 YYEEEE. The CDR3 DNA follows: TGTGCCAGCAACTGGGGGGGGGGCTCTGGGGCCAACGTCCTGACTTTC. Translation: CASNWGGGSGANVLTF.